A single sample is the source of the 30 T cell receptor beta chains below, sequenced in a study of blood T cell repertoires in COVID-19. Assay used: immunoSEQ multiplex PCR; TCRdb lists only in-frame clones, some missing. The sample lists roughly 260,000 clones, more than 70% occurring once. Sequencing was done on a sample of peripheral blood. The receptors were sampled from a woman younger than 30 with acute or convalescent COVID-19.

The rearrangement links TRBV6-2 or TRBV6-3 to TRBJ2-5; 11 nucleotides line up with TRBD2. V lost 2 bases, J lost 5 bases, and 10 bases stayed unmatched. Germline assignment: CDR1 MNHEY and CDR2 SVGEGT. This CDR3 comprises 17 residues. In nucleotides, the CDR3 is TGTGCCAGCAGTTACGGACTAGCGGGCATTCTTTTGGAGACCCAGTACTTC. It codes for CASSYGLAGILLETQYF.

This clone was seen a single time. At one of its ends the junction is not consistent with the germline gene, which may arise from a read error. V and J are TRBV27 and TRBJ1-6; no clear D. Germline loops: CDR1 MNHEY, CDR2 SMNVEV (reference sequence). This CDR3 has 15 amino acids. CDR3 in DNA: TGTGCCAGCAGTCCCGCCCCAGTCTGGGCTGGAAGTCTCTTGTTT. Translated, it gives CASSPAPVWAGSLLF.

The chain links TRBV19 to TRBJ1-5; D perhaps matches TRBD1 (5 bases). The CDR3 is made up of 17 amino acids. Trimming cost V 7 bases and J 2 bases, with 21 bases left between them. Germline lookup yields CDR1 LNHDA and CDR2 SQIVND (reference sequence). Here the CDR3 DNA reads TGTGCCAGTACCCTCTCACCCGGGGGGTTGGGCAATCAGCCCCAGCATTTT. Translation: CASTLSPGGLGNQPQHF.

This clone was detected ten times or more. This chain joins TRBV7-2 and TRBJ1-1, with D perhaps matching TRBD1 (6 bases). V was trimmed by 1 base and J by 1 base, leaving 10 bases between them. The germline V gene has CDR1 SGHTA and CDR2 FQGNSA. This CDR3 is built from 15 residues. The CDR3 reads CASSLEYRANTEAFF. The CDR3 DNA sequence: TGTGCCAGCAGCTTAGAGTACAGGGCGAACACTGAAGCTTTCTTT.

This clone was counted once. The chain has TRBV6-5 and TRBJ1-5, with D hard to call. This CDR3 region has 13 residues. Trimming removed 8 bases from V and 3 bases from J, with 11 bases in between. Germline V lookup: CDR1 MNHEY, CDR2 SVGAGI. The CDR3 protein is CASQYSLNQPQHF. The CDR3 DNA is TGTGCCAGCCAGTATAGCCTCAATCAGCCCCAGCATTTT.

The CDR3 region is CASSPPGRYEQYF. Written as DNA, the CDR3 is TGTGCCAGCAGCCCGCCAGGGAGGTACGAGCAGTACTTC. The chain carries TRBV7-3 and TRBJ2-7; a weak D match, TRBD2 (6 bases). Germline CDR1 SGHTA, CDR2 FQGTGA. With 5 bases removed from V and 4 bases from J, the gap between germline ends came to 12 bases. The CDR3 contains 13 residues.

The J gene is TRBJ2-1, the V gene TRBV9; D possibly corresponds to TRBD2 (6 bases). V was cut by 0 bases and J by 5 bases, with 21 bases left in between. The germline CDR1 and CDR2 sequences are SGDLS and YYNGEE. This CDR3 has 18 residues. Written as DNA, the CDR3 is TGTGCCAGCAGCGTAGAACCCCTATTAGCGGCCAACAACAATGAGCAGTTCTTC. Its translation: CASSVEPLLAANNNEQFF.

The count of this clone is one. The chain links TRBV27 to TRBJ2-7; D call uncertain. V dropped 0 bases and J dropped 5 bases, with 14 bases sitting between them. CDR3 length equals 15 residues. The germline V gene has CDR1 MNHEY and CDR2 SMNVEV (reference sequence). The CDR3: CASSLSVSSADEQYF. The CDR3 DNA follows: TGTGCCAGCAGTTTATCGGTATCGAGCGCCGACGAGCAGTACTTC.

This chain joins TRBV5-6 and TRBJ2-7, with 10 bases identical to TRBD2. V shed 5 bases and J 4 bases; nucleotides not matched to a gene: 3. Germline values: CDR1 SGHDT, CDR2 YYEEEE. This CDR3 region has 13 residues. CDR3 DNA: TGTGCCAGCAGGATGACTAGCGGGTACGAGCAGTACTTC. Translation gives CASRMTSGYEQYF.

The chain employs TRBV5-1 and TRBJ1-4; no firm D call. The germline V gene encodes CDR1 SGHRS and CDR2 YFSETQ. V lost 0 bases, J lost 2 bases, and 8 bases lay in between. The CDR3 covers 15 residues. CDR3 region: CASSLDGWTNEKLFF. CDR3 in DNA: TGCGCCAGCAGCTTGGACGGGTGGACTAATGAAAAACTGTTTTTT. Variable domain in full (rest from reference TRBV5-1 and TRBJ1-4): KAGVTQTPRYLIKTRGQQVTLSCSPISGHRSVSWYQQTPGQGLQFLFEYFSETQRNKGNFPGRFSGRQFSNSRSEMNVSTLELGDSALYLCASSLDGWTNEKLFFGSGTQLSVL.

This clone was counted a few times. J is TRBJ2-1 and V is TRBV10-2; 9 bases align to TRBD2. Germline V lookup: CDR1 WSHSY, CDR2 SAAADI. The CDR3 sequence is 15 residues long. V shed 3 bases and J 5 bases; nucleotides not matched to a gene: 5. The DNA for the CDR3 is TGCGCCAGCAGTGATTGGGCTAGCGGGAACAATGAGCAGTTCTTC. This translates into CASSDWASGNNEQFF.

CDR3 nucleotides: TGTGCCACCAGCGCTAGTATAGCGGGAGAGGTAGATACGCAGTATTTT. Translated: CATSASIAGEVDTQYF. The chain recombines TRBV15 with TRBJ2-3; 9 bases line up with TRBD2. Germline V lookup: CDR1 LNHNV, CDR2 YYDKDF (reference sequence). The CDR3 has 16 amino acids. With V trimmed by 5 bases and J by 5 bases, 11 bases remained unmatched.

The J gene is TRBJ1-1, the V gene TRBV6-2 or TRBV6-3; TRBD1 matches 8 bases. Germline V gene data show CDR1 as MNHEY and CDR2 as SVGEGT. Germline trimming cut 2 bases from V and 4 bases from J; bases unmatched to any gene: 6. The CDR3 is 15 residues long. This CDR3 reads CASSYHIGTGTEAFF. CDR3 DNA sequence: TGTGCCAGCAGTTACCATATCGGGACAGGCACTGAAGCTTTCTTT.

This chain joins TRBV3-1 (or the pseudogene TRBV3-2) and TRBJ2-1, with D possibly matching TRBD2 (5 bases). Germline V gene data show CDR1 as LGHDT and CDR2 as YNNKEL (reference sequence). CDR3 length: 16 amino acids. The V gene lost 0 bases and the J gene lost 1 base, with 10 bases spanning the gap. CDR3: CASSQDPAGSYNEQFF. CDR3 nucleotide sequence: TGTGCCAGCAGCCAAGATCCTGCGGGTTCCTACAATGAGCAGTTCTTC.

The chain links TRBV28 to TRBJ2-7; the D gene is possibly TRBD2 (5 bases). The ends were cut back, 7 bases at V and 3 bases at J, with 16 bases in the middle. CDR1 and CDR2 from the germline V gene are MDHEN and SYDVKM. The CDR3 runs 14 residues. In DNA form, the CDR3 reads TGTGCCAGCACCCGACCCGCGGGCAGCTACGAGCAGTACTTC. It encodes CASTRPAGSYEQYF.

The chain combines TRBV6-5 with TRBJ2-7; 9 bases align to TRBD1. CDR1 and CDR2 (germline): MNHEY, SVGAGI. The V segment lost 6 bases and the J segment 5 bases; nucleotides outside the gene matches: 11. There are 15 residues in the CDR3. This chain's CDR3 is CASRRDRESLDEQYF. DNA for the CDR3: TGTGCCAGCAGAAGGGACAGGGAATCATTAGACGAGCAGTACTTC.

The chain combines TRBV6-5 with TRBJ2-1, with a possible D match to TRBD1 (6 bases). CDR3 size: 16 residues. Germline assignment: CDR1 MNHEY and CDR2 SVGAGI. The V end lost 0 bases, the J end lost 7 bases, and 16 bases lay between the germline ends. The CDR3 nucleotides read TGTGCCAGCAGTTACTCGGTACAGGGTTTTTCTAATGAGCAGTTCTTC. Encoded protein: CASSYSVQGFSNEQFF.

The chain is built from TRBV7-2 and TRBJ2-7; 9 bases are a match to TRBD2. The CDR3 runs 15 residues. The germline gives CDR1 SGHTA, CDR2 FQGNSA. Losses at the gene ends were 3 bases for V and 5 bases for J; bases not matched to a gene: 8. CDR3 loop: CASSLSGLASHEQYF. DNA of the CDR3: TGTGCCAGCAGCTTGTCCGGACTAGCGTCCCACGAGCAGTACTTC. Using reference TRBV7-2 and TRBJ2-7 for the parts outside the CDR3, the full variable domain is GAGVSQSPSNKVTEKGKDVELRCDPISGHTALYWYRQSLGQGLEFLIYFQGNSAPDKSGLPSDRFSAERTGGSVSTLTIQRTQQEDSAVYLCASSLSGLASHEQYFGPGTRLTVT.

This rearrangement joins TRBV4-1 to TRBJ2-1, with D possibly being TRBD1 (6 bases). V was trimmed by 1 base and J by 2 bases, leaving 9 bases between them. Germline-derived CDR1 and CDR2 are MGHRA and YSYEKL. The CDR3 contains 15 residues. The CDR3 sequence is CASSQAGHPYNEQFF. As DNA, the CDR3 is TGCGCCAGCAGCCAAGCGGGACACCCCTACAATGAGCAGTTCTTC.

This chain uses TRBV6-2 or TRBV6-3 with TRBJ2-6, with D possibly matching TRBD2 (5 bases). V gave up 0 bases and J gave up 0 bases, with 9 bases separating them. CDR3 length: 17 amino acids. Germline V gene sequence: CDR1 MNHEY, CDR2 SVGEGT. As DNA, the CDR3 is TGTGCCAGCAGTTACTCAGTCGGGATCTCTGGGGCCAACGTCCTGACTTTC. Its protein is CASSYSVGISGANVLTF.

The rearrangement links TRBV29-1 to TRBJ2-7; D might be TRBD1 (5 bases). In germline, CDR1 is SQVTM, CDR2 ANQGSEA. CDR3 length: 12 residues. V was clipped by 5 bases and J by 2 bases, with 10 bases between them. CDR3 residues: CSVKPGTYEQYF. In DNA form, the CDR3 reads TGCAGCGTTAAGCCAGGGACCTACGAGCAGTACTTC.

The chain couples TRBV18 to TRBJ2-7; TRBD1 agrees at 7 bases. Germline CDR1 reads KGHSH; CDR2 reads LQKENI. The CDR3 runs 14 residues. The ends lost 10 bases at V and 2 bases at J; junction bases unmatched: 11. The CDR3 region has the DNA TGTGCCACCAAAACAGGGGTTCAGCCCTACGAGCAGTACTTC. Protein: CATKTGVQPYEQYF.

The chain recombines TRBV27 with TRBJ1-6; TRBD1 matches 7 bases. V was clipped by 6 bases and J by 7 bases; unmatched bases: 9. CDR3 length: 15 amino acids. The germline CDR1 and CDR2 sequences are MNHEY and SMNVEV (reference sequence). DNA of the CDR3: TGTGCCAGCAGACCCGGGACAGTACCCAATTCACCCCTCCACTTT. It is translated as CASRPGTVPNSPLHF.

This chain joins TRBV5-1 and TRBJ2-3, with a tentative D call TRBD2 (7 bases). Trimming stripped 7 bases from V and 2 bases from J, with 11 bases between. CDR1 and CDR2 (germline): SGHRS, YFSETQ. There are 13 residues in the CDR3. The CDR3 DNA reads as TGCGCCAGCCGCGCGGGGGCCACAGATACGCAGTATTTT. Protein sequence: CASRAGATDTQYF.

This chain links TRBV6-5 with TRBJ1-6, with 11 bases identical to TRBD1. This CDR3 has 16 residues. Germline V CDR1 and CDR2: MNHEY, SVGAGI. V shed 2 bases and J 9 bases; nucleotides not matched to a gene: 6. For the CDR3, the DNA is TGTGCCAGCAGTTACGGGACAGGGGGATATGCTTCACCCCTCCACTTT. Encoded protein: CASSYGTGGYASPLHF.

V usage is TRBV19 and J usage is TRBJ2-7; 7 bases match TRBD2. CDR3 size: 16 residues. The trim removed 5 bases at V and 2 bases at J, leaving 12 bases unmatched. Germline-derived CDR1 and CDR2 are LNHDA and SQIVND (reference sequence). CDR3 in amino acids: CASSAGGLDKTYEQYF. CDR3 DNA sequence: TGTGCCAGTAGTGCAGGAGGACTAGATAAAACCTACGAGCAGTACTTC.

The chain has TRBV19 and TRBJ2-5; D gene ambiguous. V dropped 3 bases and J dropped 9 bases, with 14 bases sitting between them. This CDR3 region has 13 residues. Germline values: CDR1 LNHDA, CDR2 SQIVND (reference sequence). The CDR3 sequence: CASSMGPLWAQYF. The CDR3 DNA reads as TGTGCCAGTAGTATGGGCCCGCTGTGGGCCCAGTACTTC.

The V and J genes are TRBV18 and TRBJ1-1; TRBD1 agrees at 10 bases. Germline V gene sequence: CDR1 KGHSH, CDR2 LQKENI. J was trimmed by 8 bases and V by 2 bases; bases with no gene match: 5. This CDR3 spans 14 amino acids. The DNA of the CDR3 is TGTGCCAGCTCACCAGGACAGGGGGAAATAGAAGCTTTCTTT. It specifies CASSPGQGEIEAFF.

CDR3 protein: CASSVMRGFGQPQHF. CDR3 nucleotide sequence: TGTGCCAGCAGTGTCATGCGGGGGTTCGGTCAGCCCCAGCATTTT. The rearrangement uses TRBV28 and TRBJ1-5, with D possibly matching TRBD1 (5 bases). The V end was cut by 5 bases, the J end by 6 bases, with 17 bases between. Germline V gene lookup returns CDR1 MDHEN and CDR2 SYDVKM. This CDR3 has 15 amino acids.

The chain recombines TRBV7-9 with TRBJ1-5; 9 positions agree with TRBD1. The length of the CDR3 is 15 residues. Germline V lookup: CDR1 SEHNR, CDR2 FQNEAQ (reference sequence). V gave up 5 bases and J gave up 5 bases; unmatched junction bases: 7. The CDR3 nucleotides are TGTGCCAGCAGCAACACAGGGGGCAGAGATCAGCCCCAGCATTTT. Protein: CASSNTGGRDQPQHF.